This entry features one TCR beta chain sequence. The record originates from a study of blood T cell repertoires in COVID-19. About the study: Researchers got acute and convalescent COVID-19 samples from the United States, Italy and Spain. The analysed material was cDNA or gDNA that came from T cells, B-cell-depleted T cells, or PBMCs.

In the original processing: Amplification from reference gene primers served as the basis for estimated nucleated cell counts. Produced via immunoSEQ multiplex PCR; TCRdb's table is partial and in-frame only. D and trimming were read from the DNA, whereas the V and J calls and clone size are those reported in that table. In the table there are more than 200,000 clones, more than 85% of which are singletons. The germline gives CDR1 ENHRY, CDR2 SYGVKD. The CDR3 is 14 amino acids. The V and J ends lost 5 bases and 3 bases respectively, with 13 bases between them. The chain has TRBV10-3 and TRBJ1-2; TRBD1 is a possible D gene (6 bases). The specimen sequenced was PBMCs or T cells enriched from blood (not recorded which). This sequence originates from a woman between 50 and 59 years old who had recovered from COVID-19. The CDR3 here is CAISRQAFDYGYTF. CDR3 in DNA: TGTGCCATCAGTCGACAGGCCTTCGACTATGGCTACACCTTC.